A selection of T cell receptor beta chains follows, all from one sample in a study of glioma-infiltrating T cells after dendritic cell vaccination. Sequencing was performed with immunoSEQ multiplex PCR; in TCRdb, only in-frame clones are kept and a portion is missing. The sample holds approximately 99,000 clones, less than 90% seen once. Specimen: blood, collected after dendritic cell vaccination. These receptors all come from a human donor with glioblastoma. CDR3s include the opening cysteine and the closing phenylalanine or tryptophan. The order of the fields is V gene, clone size, J gene, CDR3 length, D gene, CDR3 protein, CDR3 DNA. A D gene is named only where the DNA matches it firmly. Size values are once, few and many counts, or a class for expanded clones, and some rows have none.

v_gene: TRBV4-2; abundance: -; j_gene: TRBJ2-2; len: 15; d_gene: -; CDR3aa: CASSQQGGDTGELFF; CDR3nt: TGTGCCAGCAGCCAACAAGGGGGGGACACCGGGGAGCTGTTTTTT
v_gene: TRBV15; abundance: few; j_gene: TRBJ1-1; len: 14; d_gene: -; CDR3aa: CATSKGQSDTEAFF; CDR3nt: TGTGCCACCAGTAAAGGACAGTCTGACACTGAAGCTTTCTTT
v_gene: TRBV30; abundance: -; j_gene: TRBJ1-1; len: 15; d_gene: -; CDR3aa: CAWSVLSGGSTEAFF; CDR3nt: TGTGCCTGGAGTGTACTGAGTGGGGGGAGCACTGAAGCTTTCTTT
v_gene: TRBV2; abundance: -; j_gene: TRBJ1-2; len: 13; d_gene: -; CDR3aa: CASGTGNTGGYTF; CDR3nt: TGTGCCAGCGGCACAGGGAACACTGGCGGCTACACCTTC
v_gene: TRBV6-5; abundance: once; j_gene: TRBJ2-3; len: 16; d_gene: TRBD2; CDR3aa: CASSFRTSGRTDTQYF; CDR3nt: TGTGCCAGCAGTTTCAGGACTAGCGGCCGCACAGATACGCAGTATTTT
v_gene: TRBV9; abundance: -; j_gene: TRBJ1-2; len: 10; d_gene: -; CDR3aa: CASGGSGYTF; CDR3nt: TGTGCCAGTGGGGGGAGTGGCTACACCTTC
v_gene: TRBV5-1; abundance: -; j_gene: TRBJ2-7; len: 16; d_gene: TRBD1; CDR3aa: CASRLQGTGVPNEQYF; CDR3nt: TGCGCCAGCAGGTTGCAAGGGACAGGGGTCCCCAACGAGCAGTACTTC
v_gene: TRBV6-5; abundance: -; j_gene: TRBJ1-1; len: 14; d_gene: -; CDR3aa: CASSLQWGGTEAFF; CDR3nt: TGTGCCAGCAGCCTCCAGTGGGGCGGAACTGAAGCTTTCTTT
v_gene: TRBV15; abundance: -; j_gene: TRBJ2-4; len: 15; d_gene: -; CDR3aa: CATSGVQGFQNIQYF; CDR3nt: TGTGCCACCAGCGGTGTACAGGGCTTTCAAAACATTCAGTACTTC
v_gene: TRBV11-1; abundance: once; j_gene: TRBJ2-1; len: 14; d_gene: -; CDR3aa: CASSRSLGVYEQFF; CDR3nt: TGTGCCAGCAGCCGTTCTCTAGGGGTGTATGAGCAGTTCTTC
v_gene: TRBV5-4; abundance: -; j_gene: TRBJ2-6; len: 16; d_gene: -; CDR3aa: CASSFDTGSGANVLTF; CDR3nt: TGTGCCAGCAGCTTTGATACTGGCTCTGGGGCCAACGTCCTGACTTTC
v_gene: TRBV6-5; abundance: -; j_gene: TRBJ2-3; len: 15; d_gene: TRBD1; CDR3aa: CASSHLTGESDTQYF; CDR3nt: TGTGCCAGCAGTCATCTGACAGGGGAATCAGATACGCAGTATTTT
v_gene: TRBV30; abundance: -; j_gene: TRBJ1-5; len: 14; d_gene: TRBD1; CDR3aa: CACDGGQGNQPQHF; CDR3nt: TGTGCCTGTGACGGGGGACAGGGGAATCAGCCCCAGCATTTT
v_gene: TRBV30; abundance: -; j_gene: TRBJ1-1; len: 13; d_gene: -; CDR3aa: CAQQQEMNTEAFF; CDR3nt: TGTGCCCAACAACAGGAGATGAACACTGAAGCTTTCTTT
v_gene: TRBV19; abundance: -; j_gene: TRBJ2-7; len: 12; d_gene: TRBD1; CDR3aa: CATGTGLYEQYF; CDR3nt: TGTGCCACCGGGACAGGACTGTACGAGCAGTACTTC
v_gene: TRBV27; abundance: -; j_gene: TRBJ2-1; len: 15; d_gene: TRBD2; CDR3aa: CASSLRTSGSDEQFF; CDR3nt: TGTGCCAGCAGTCTACGGACTAGCGGGAGTGATGAGCAGTTCTTC
v_gene: TRBV19; abundance: -; j_gene: TRBJ1-5; len: 16; d_gene: -; CDR3aa: CASSTEGVLEHQPQHF; CDR3nt: TGTGCCAGTAGCACCGAAGGGGTCCTTGAGCATCAGCCCCAGCATTTT
v_gene: TRBV5-4; abundance: -; j_gene: TRBJ1-2; len: 15; d_gene: TRBD1; CDR3aa: CASSGDVGQVGGYTF; CDR3nt: TGTGCCAGCAGCGGAGATGTCGGACAGGTGGGCGGCTACACCTTC
v_gene: TRBV10-2; abundance: -; j_gene: TRBJ2-1; len: 15; d_gene: TRBD1; CDR3aa: CASRFGTAGYNEQFF; CDR3nt: TGCGCCAGCAGGTTCGGGACAGCCGGATACAATGAGCAGTTCTTC
v_gene: TRBV6-1; abundance: -; j_gene: TRBJ1-4; len: 14; d_gene: TRBD1; CDR3aa: CASSEGQGDEKLFF; CDR3nt: TGTGCCAGCAGTGAGGGACAGGGGGATGAAAAACTGTTTTTT
v_gene: TRBV28; abundance: -; j_gene: TRBJ2-2; len: 14; d_gene: -; CDR3aa: CASSFTRRTGELFF; CDR3nt: TGTGCCAGCAGTTTTACCCGGAGGACCGGGGAGCTGTTTTTT
v_gene: TRBV18; abundance: -; j_gene: TRBJ2-5; len: 17; d_gene: TRBD2; CDR3aa: CASSPRGLAGRVETQYF; CDR3nt: TGTGCCAGCTCACCACGGGGACTAGCGGGACGCGTGGAGACCCAGTACTTC
v_gene: TRBV25-1; abundance: -; j_gene: TRBJ2-1; len: 17; d_gene: TRBD2; CDR3aa: CASSEYRGTSLYNEQFF; CDR3nt: TGTGCCAGCAGTGAATACCGAGGGACTAGCCTTTACAATGAGCAGTTCTTC
v_gene: TRBV10-2; abundance: -; j_gene: TRBJ2-7; len: 14; d_gene: TRBD2; CDR3aa: CASRTSGTSYEQYF; CDR3nt: TGCGCCAGCAGGACTAGCGGGACCTCCTACGAGCAGTACTTC
v_gene: TRBV27; abundance: -; j_gene: TRBJ1-1; len: 17; d_gene: -; CDR3aa: CASSFPGWFLMNTEAFF; CDR3nt: TGTGCCAGCAGTTTTCCAGGGTGGTTTCTCATGAACACTGAAGCTTTCTTT
v_gene: TRBV5-1; abundance: -; j_gene: TRBJ2-7; len: 15; d_gene: TRBD2; CDR3aa: CASSSERGWGHEQYF; CDR3nt: TGCGCCAGCAGCTCAGAGCGGGGGTGGGGCCACGAGCAGTACTTC
v_gene: TRBV28; abundance: -; j_gene: TRBJ2-3; len: 14; d_gene: TRBD1; CDR3aa: CASRPGQLTDTQYF; CDR3nt: TGTGCCAGCAGGCCGGGACAGCTGACAGATACGCAGTATTTT
v_gene: TRBV7-3; abundance: few; j_gene: TRBJ2-5; len: 15; d_gene: TRBD1; CDR3aa: CASSTRQGLMETQYF; CDR3nt: TGTGCCAGCAGCACTAGACAGGGTTTAATGGAGACCCAGTACTTC
v_gene: TRBV30; abundance: once; j_gene: TRBJ2-7; len: 11; d_gene: -; CDR3aa: CAWSVGGEQYF; CDR3nt: TGTGCCTGGAGTGTGGGGGGCGAGCAGTACTTC
v_gene: TRBV10-3; abundance: -; j_gene: TRBJ2-7; len: 13; d_gene: TRBD2; CDR3aa: CAISAREADEQYF; CDR3nt: TGTGCCATCAGTGCACGGGAGGCGGACGAGCAGTACTTC
v_gene: TRBV4-1; abundance: -; j_gene: TRBJ1-2; len: 20; d_gene: TRBD1; CDR3aa: CASSQAIRARGTGTVLSYTF; CDR3nt: TGCGCCAGCAGCCAAGCTATTAGGGCCAGGGGGACAGGGACCGTATTGAGCTACACCTTC
v_gene: TRBV7-9; abundance: -; j_gene: TRBJ1-6; len: 13; d_gene: -; CDR3aa: CASSLKRGSPLHF; CDR3nt: TGTGCCAGCAGCCTAAAACGAGGTTCACCCCTCCACTTT
v_gene: TRBV2; abundance: -; j_gene: TRBJ2-7; len: 13; d_gene: -; CDR3aa: CASSRDSNREQYF; CDR3nt: TGTGCCAGCAGTCGGGACTCAAACCGCGAGCAGTACTTC
v_gene: TRBV5-1; abundance: -; j_gene: TRBJ1-2; len: 14; d_gene: -; CDR3aa: CASSLSTTNYGYTF; CDR3nt: TGCGCCAGCAGCTTGTCGACAACTAACTATGGCTACACCTTC
v_gene: TRBV19; abundance: -; j_gene: TRBJ1-1; len: 13; d_gene: -; CDR3aa: CASSKEGGTEAFF; CDR3nt: TGTGCCAGTAGTAAAGAGGGGGGCACTGAAGCTTTCTTT
v_gene: TRBV5-6; abundance: -; j_gene: TRBJ2-7; len: 17; d_gene: TRBD2; CDR3aa: CASSLWGGAGGPNEQYF; CDR3nt: TGTGCCAGCAGCTTGTGGGGTGGGGCGGGAGGGCCCAACGAGCAGTACTTC
v_gene: TRBV29-1; abundance: -; j_gene: TRBJ2-3; len: 18; d_gene: TRBD2; CDR3aa: CSLLTSGRPGRRTDTQYF; CDR3nt: TGCAGCCTACTGACTAGCGGGAGGCCTGGGAGACGCACAGATACGCAGTATTTT
v_gene: TRBV4-2; abundance: -; j_gene: TRBJ1-5; len: 15; d_gene: TRBD1; CDR3aa: CASSSRGTGDQPQHF; CDR3nt: TGTGCCAGCAGCTCTAGGGGGACAGGGGATCAGCCCCAGCATTTT
v_gene: TRBV30; abundance: -; j_gene: TRBJ1-5; len: 14; d_gene: TRBD1; CDR3aa: CAWSPTGGGQPQHF; CDR3nt: TGTGCCTGGAGTCCCACAGGGGGAGGTCAGCCCCAGCATTTT
v_gene: TRBV5-1; abundance: -; j_gene: TRBJ1-2; len: 14; d_gene: -; CDR3aa: CASSLVMGQGGYTF; CDR3nt: TGCGCCAGCAGCTTGGTTATGGGGCAGGGTGGCTACACCTTC
v_gene: TRBV11-2; abundance: -; j_gene: TRBJ1-1; len: 15; d_gene: TRBD1; CDR3aa: CASSLQGGPNTEAFF; CDR3nt: TGTGCCAGCAGCTTACAGGGGGGCCCCAACACTGAAGCTTTCTTT
v_gene: TRBV5-6; abundance: -; j_gene: TRBJ1-1; len: 16; d_gene: -; CDR3aa: CASSFSGRVYDTEAFF; CDR3nt: TGTGCCAGCAGCTTTAGTGGCAGGGTCTATGACACTGAAGCTTTCTTT
v_gene: TRBV4-1; abundance: -; j_gene: TRBJ2-7; len: 16; d_gene: TRBD2; CDR3aa: CASSQASGRATYEQYF; CDR3nt: TGCGCCAGCAGCCAAGCCTCAGGGAGGGCAACCTACGAGCAGTACTTC
v_gene: TRBV19; abundance: once; j_gene: TRBJ1-2; len: 16; d_gene: TRBD1; CDR3aa: CASSIPGQDRGYGYTF; CDR3nt: TGTGCCAGTAGTATCCCCGGACAGGACCGCGGCTATGGCTACACCTTC
v_gene: TRBV9; abundance: -; j_gene: TRBJ2-2; len: 16; d_gene: -; CDR3aa: CASSVAAQGNTGELFF; CDR3nt: TGTGCCAGCAGCGTAGCAGCACAGGGGAACACCGGGGAGCTGTTTTTT
v_gene: TRBV6-1; abundance: few; j_gene: TRBJ1-4; len: 13; d_gene: TRBD1; CDR3aa: CASRRTGGGKLFF; CDR3nt: TGTGCCAGCAGACGGACAGGGGGCGGAAAACTGTTTTTT
v_gene: TRBV5-6; abundance: -; j_gene: TRBJ2-7; len: 19; d_gene: -; CDR3aa: CASSSRVEVAALSRDEQYF; CDR3nt: TGTGCCAGCAGCTCTCGGGTGGAGGTAGCGGCACTGAGCCGGGACGAGCAGTACTTC
v_gene: TRBV6-5; abundance: -; j_gene: TRBJ2-2; len: 15; d_gene: -; CDR3aa: CASRKGLLSTGELFF; CDR3nt: TGTGCCAGCAGAAAAGGACTATTGAGCACCGGGGAGCTGTTTTTT
v_gene: TRBV19; abundance: -; j_gene: TRBJ2-1; len: 15; d_gene: TRBD2; CDR3aa: CASITTSGGYNEQFF; CDR3nt: TGTGCCAGTATTACGACTAGCGGGGGATACAATGAGCAGTTCTTC
v_gene: TRBV30; abundance: -; j_gene: TRBJ1-6; len: 15; d_gene: TRBD1; CDR3aa: CASGTVEAYNSPLHF; CDR3nt: TGTGCCAGTGGGACAGTCGAAGCCTATAATTCACCCCTCCACTTT
v_gene: TRBV21-1; abundance: -; j_gene: TRBJ2-7; len: 13; d_gene: -; CDR3aa: CASSSGPSYEQYF; CDR3nt: TGTGCCAGCAGCTCAGGGCCCTCCTACGAGCAGTACTTC